The 28 T cell receptor beta chains presented below share a single source sample, sequenced in a study of cytomegalovirus exposure and HLA in healthy donors. The PCR employed 60 Vbeta primers together with 13 Jbeta primers. The data were produced by immunoSEQ multiplex PCR, yet TCRdb's version contains in-frame clones alone and is incomplete. The sample has over 150,000 clones; about four fifths are singletons. Input material: PBMCs. Every receptor here comes from a boy aged 2 to 9 in good health and CMV-seronegative.

The chain combines TRBV19 with TRBJ1-6, with 9 bases fitting TRBD1. Germline V gene lookup returns CDR1 LNHDA and CDR2 SQIVND (reference sequence). The CDR3 loop spans 13 amino acids. V gave up 7 bases and J gave up 9 bases; unmatched junction bases: 4. CDR3 amino acids: CASTTGGRSPLHF. The CDR3, as DNA: TGTGCCAGTACAACAGGGGGCCGTTCACCCCTCCACTTT.

This rearrangement joins TRBV6-6 to TRBJ1-1; tentative D call: TRBD1 (6 bases). This CDR3 region has 12 residues. Germline V gives CDR1 MNHNY, CDR2 SVGAGI (reference sequence). With 6 bases removed from V and 8 bases from J, the gap between germline ends came to 13 bases. CDR3 amino acids: CASSPPRGEAFF. In DNA form, the CDR3 reads TGTGCCAGCAGCCCCCCGAGGGGGGAAGCTTTCTTT.

This chain connects TRBV7-9 to TRBJ2-7; D unresolved. Germline lookup yields CDR1 SEHNR and CDR2 FQNEAQ (reference sequence). The length of the CDR3 is 12 residues. V shed 0 bases and J shed 6 bases, with 6 bases lying between them. CDR3 in DNA: TGTGCCAGCAGCTTAGCCCCTACCGAGCAGTACTTC. It translates to CASSLAPTEQYF.

The CDR3 coding sequence is TGTGCCAGTAGCCTCTCAACAGGAAAGAGTTATAATTCACCCCTCCACTTT. This translates into CASSLSTGKSYNSPLHF. The genes are TRBV19 and TRBJ1-6; tentative D call: TRBD1 (5 bases). The CDR3 spans 17 residues. Germline values: CDR1 LNHDA, CDR2 SQIVND (reference sequence). Trimming took 6 bases from V and 4 from J, leaving 19 bases between them. Full variable domain (rest looked up from reference TRBV19 and TRBJ1-6): DGGITQSPKYLFRKEGQNVTLSCEQNLNHDAMYWYRQDPGQGLRLIYYSQIVNDFQKGDIAEGYSVSREKKESFPLTVTSAQKNPTAFYLCASSLSTGKSYNSPLHFGNGTRLTVT.

The V and J genes are TRBV14 and TRBJ1-1; 9 bases line up with TRBD1. The CDR3 length is 14 residues. Trimming cost V 0 bases and J 7 bases; bases outside gene matches: 3. Germline-derived CDR1 and CDR2 are SGHDN and FVKESK. The CDR3 here is CASSQETGQGEAFF. The CDR3 DNA follows: TGTGCCAGCAGCCAAGAGACGGGACAGGGTGAAGCTTTCTTT.

The V and J genes are TRBV6-1 and TRBJ2-7; no clear D. V shed 2 bases and J shed 1 base, with 21 bases lying between them. The germline V gene has CDR1 MNHNS and CDR2 SASEGT. This CDR3 contains 18 residues. The CDR3 loop reads CASSEWAVGRFPSYEQYF. The CDR3 bases are TGTGCCAGCAGTGAATGGGCTGTGGGTCGGTTCCCGTCCTACGAGCAGTACTTC.

The chain uses TRBV5-1 and TRBJ2-1; 9 bases are shared with TRBD2. The CDR3 is made up of 14 amino acids. Germline V lookup: CDR1 SGHRS, CDR2 YFSETQ. The ends lost 6 bases at V and 7 bases at J; junction bases unmatched: 8. The CDR3 DNA reads TGCGCCAGCAAACTAGCGGGCGATTGGAATGAGCAGTTCTTC. It specifies CASKLAGDWNEQFF.

V is TRBV5-1 and J is TRBJ2-7; TRBD2 matches 7 bases. Germline-derived CDR1 and CDR2 are SGHRS and YFSETQ. CDR3 size: 16 residues. V trimming: 4 bases; J trimming: 1 base; junction bases outside the gene matches: 11. CDR3: CASSPPSGAGSYEQYF. DNA of the CDR3: TGCGCCAGCAGCCCTCCCTCTGGAGCGGGGTCCTACGAGCAGTACTTC.

This clone came up once. J is TRBJ2-2 and V is TRBV7-9; TRBD1 is a possible D gene (6 bases). Trimming pared 1 base from V and 6 bases from J, leaving 9 bases between. Germline CDR1 is SEHNR and CDR2 is FQNEAQ (reference sequence). CDR3 length: 14 residues. The CDR3 region is CASSLGQVPGELFF. CDR3 DNA: TGTGCCAGCAGCTTAGGACAGGTCCCCGGGGAGCTGTTTTTT.

This clone showed up just once. The chain uses TRBV28 and TRBJ1-4; D is possibly TRBD1 (5 bases). Trimming cost V 7 bases and J 3 bases, with 12 bases left between them. Germline V CDR1 and CDR2: MDHEN, SYDVKM. The CDR3 is 14 amino acids. The CDR3 coding sequence is TGTGCCAGCACCTCAGCGGGGGCTAATGAAAAACTGTTTTTT. Its protein product is CASTSAGANEKLFF.

The V call is TRBV7-2, the J call TRBJ2-5, with D unclear. The CDR3 has 14 amino acids. V shed 2 bases and J shed 5 bases, with 12 bases lying between them. Per the germline V gene, CDR1 is SGHTA and CDR2 is FQGNSA. The CDR3 spells CASSLWVNGETQYF. The CDR3 nucleotides are TGTGCCAGCAGCTTATGGGTGAACGGGGAGACCCAGTACTTC.

The chain is built from TRBV7-2 and TRBJ2-7, with TRBD2 identical over 11 bases. This CDR3 spans 14 amino acids. Germline assignment: CDR1 SGHTA and CDR2 FQGNSA. With 4 bases clipped from V and 4 bases from J, the junction kept 3 bases outside the gene matches. The CDR3 nucleotides read TGTGCCAGCAGCTCCTCTAGCGGGGGGTACGAGCAGTACTTC. Its translation is CASSSSSGGYEQYF.

CDR3 nucleotide sequence: TGTGCCAGCAGTAGACAGGGGAAAGCTTTCTTT. This translates into CASSRQGKAFF. The chain has TRBV6-6 and TRBJ1-1, with 8 bases lining up with TRBD1. With 5 bases clipped from V and 9 bases from J, the junction kept 2 bases outside the gene matches. The CDR3 runs 11 residues. The V gene's germline CDR1 is MNHNY and CDR2 SVGAGI (reference sequence).

CDR3 in DNA: TGCGCCAGCAGCCCTACTATGGGGGGGGGTCTTTACTATGGCTACACCTTC. It translates to CASSPTMGGGLYYGYTF. The chain joins TRBV4-1 to TRBJ1-2, with a weak D call TRBD1 (5 bases). Germline V CDR1 and CDR2: MGHRA, YSYEKL. The CDR3 runs 17 residues. V shed 4 bases and J shed 3 bases, with 21 bases lying between them.

The chain is built from TRBV10-3 and TRBJ2-1, with TRBD1 matching over 9 bases. CDR1 ENHRY and CDR2 SYGVKD come from the germline V gene. V gave up 5 bases and J gave up 4 bases; unmatched junction bases: 6. The CDR3 has 15 amino acids. The DNA of the CDR3 is TGTGCCATCAGTTTTCAGGGACAGGGATACAATGAGCAGTTCTTC. Amino acid sequence: CAISFQGQGYNEQFF.

V gene TRBV5-6 combines with J gene TRBJ2-2, with no clear D. The CDR3 is made up of 13 amino acids. V lost 0 bases and J 4 bases, leaving 4 bases between the germline ends. Germline V gives CDR1 SGHDT, CDR2 YYEEEE. The CDR3 region has the DNA TGTGCCAGCAGCTTGGCCAGCACCGGGGAGCTGTTTTTT. Translation: CASSLASTGELFF.

Concerning this clone: Other DNA variants within this sample encode the same CDR3. The chain uses TRBV9 and TRBJ1-3; D is undetermined. The CDR3 runs to 13 residues. Germline V gene data show CDR1 as SGDLS and CDR2 as YYNGEE. Trimming removed 3 bases at V and 4 bases at J, with 8 bases between. The CDR3 loop reads CASSAGSGNTIYF. The DNA for the CDR3 is TGTGCCAGCAGCGCCGGGTCGGGAAACACCATATATTTT.

The V and J genes are TRBV29-1 and TRBJ1-2; D is possibly TRBD1 (6 bases). Germline lookup yields CDR1 SQVTM and CDR2 ANQGSEA. The CDR3 loop spans 13 amino acids. The V end was cut by 6 bases, the J end by 7 bases, with 18 bases between. CDR3 bases: TGCAGCGTGGCCCGGGAGGGGGGAATTGGCTACACCTTC. This codes for CSVAREGGIGYTF.

The rearrangement uses TRBV7-2 and TRBJ2-3; 8 nucleotides agree with TRBD2. The CDR3 runs 16 residues. Looked up from germline, CDR1 is SGHTA and CDR2 is FQGNSA. The V segment lost 0 bases and the J segment 2 bases; nucleotides outside the gene matches: 4. CDR3 bases: TGTGCCAGCAGCTTAGCGGCTAGCGGGTACACAGATACGCAGTATTTT. The encoded protein is CASSLAASGYTDTQYF.

The chain links TRBV11-2 to TRBJ2-2; D may be TRBD2 (5 bases). This CDR3 is built from 14 residues. Looked up from germline, CDR1 is SGHAT and CDR2 is FQNNGV. Trimming cost V 5 bases and J 7 bases, with 14 bases left between them. Here the CDR3 DNA reads TGTGCCAGCAGCATAATAGCGTCCAACGGGGAGCTGTTTTTT. It is translated as CASSIIASNGELFF.

The sample holds one count of this clone. The chain uses TRBV9 and TRBJ1-5, with TRBD1 matching 11 bases. Looked up from germline, CDR1 is SGDLS and CDR2 is YYNGEE. V dropped 4 bases and J dropped 4; count of bases not matched to a gene: 4. The length of the CDR3 is 15 residues. The CDR3 sequence: CASSSGQGANQPQHF. Here the CDR3 DNA reads TGTGCCAGCAGCTCAGGACAGGGGGCGAATCAGCCCCAGCATTTT.

CDR3 sequence (DNA): TGTGCCAGCAGCGTTCGGCCCAGCGGGGGGCGACAGTTCTTC. This codes for CASSVRPSGGRQFF. This chain links TRBV9 with TRBJ2-1, with TRBD2 identical over 9 bases. Germline V lookup: CDR1 SGDLS, CDR2 YYNGEE. Germline trimming cut 2 bases from V and 13 bases from J; bases unmatched to any gene: 10. CDR3 length: 14 residues.

The gene calls are TRBV5-1 and TRBJ2-2; a weak D match, TRBD1 (6 bases). Per the germline V gene, CDR1 is SGHRS and CDR2 is YFSETQ. With 0 bases removed from V and 5 bases from J, the gap between germline ends came to 14 bases. The CDR3 runs 16 residues. The CDR3 nucleotides read TGCGCCAGCAGCTTGGGCCCAGGGGAGAGGACCGGGGAGCTGTTTTTT. Residues: CASSLGPGERTGELFF.

The J gene is TRBJ1-1, the V gene TRBV20-1; possibly TRBD1 for D (6 bases). V lost 7 bases and J 7 bases, leaving 13 bases between the germline ends. The CDR3 runs to 11 residues. Germline V gene data show CDR1 as DFQATT and CDR2 as SNEGSKA (reference sequence). CDR3 sequence reads: CSGSPGVEAFF. CDR3 coding DNA: TGCAGTGGGTCTCCAGGGGTTGAAGCTTTCTTT.

This clone was counted a few times. The rearrangement joins TRBV9 to TRBJ1-2; no clear D gene. The length of the CDR3 is 12 residues. CDR1 is SGDLS and CDR2 is YYNGEE in the germline V gene. Between the trimmed V and J ends, which lost 3 bases and 8 bases, there was a span of 11 bases. As DNA, the CDR3 is TGTGCCAGCAGCGGCGGGGTTTGGGGCTACACCTTC. Protein product: CASSGGVWGYTF.

This rearrangement joins TRBV7-9 to TRBJ2-1; 8 bases line up with TRBD2. With 5 bases clipped from V and 9 bases from J, the junction kept 21 bases outside the gene matches. The CDR3 sequence is 18 residues long. Germline CDR1 is SEHNR and CDR2 is FQNEAQ (reference sequence). Written as DNA, the CDR3 is TGTGCCAGCAGCCCCAGAGGCGGACTAGCTAGGTTTACGGGTGAGCAGTTCTTC. It codes for CASSPRGGLARFTGEQFF.

The genes are TRBV4-3 and TRBJ2-1; TRBD1 is a possible D gene (5 bases). Germline loops: CDR1 LGHNA, CDR2 YSLEER. With 0 bases removed from V and 1 base from J, the gap between germline ends came to 13 bases. The CDR3 sequence is 17 residues long. The CDR3 DNA reads as TGCGCCAGCAGCCAAGATCGGTGGGGCCCTTCCTACAATGAGCAGTTCTTC. Protein: CASSQDRWGPSYNEQFF.

This chain connects TRBV27 to TRBJ2-7, with 8 nucleotides matching TRBD1. Unmatched junction bases numbered 6, after V lost 2 bases and J lost 3 bases. The CDR3 runs 15 residues. The germline gives CDR1 MNHEY, CDR2 SMNVEV (reference sequence). CDR3 nucleotide sequence: TGTGCCAGCAGTTTAACATACAGGGGGGACTACGAGCAGTACTTC. Amino acids: CASSLTYRGDYEQYF.